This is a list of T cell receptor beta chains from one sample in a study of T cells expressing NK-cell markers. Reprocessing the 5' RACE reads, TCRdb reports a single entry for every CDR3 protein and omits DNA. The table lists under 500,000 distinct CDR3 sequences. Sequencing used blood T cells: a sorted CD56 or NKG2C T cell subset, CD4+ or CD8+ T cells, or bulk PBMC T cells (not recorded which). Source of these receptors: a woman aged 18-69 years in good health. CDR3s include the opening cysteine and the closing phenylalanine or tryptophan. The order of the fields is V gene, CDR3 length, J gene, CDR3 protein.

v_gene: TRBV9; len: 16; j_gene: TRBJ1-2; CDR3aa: CASSPTRTESHYGYTF
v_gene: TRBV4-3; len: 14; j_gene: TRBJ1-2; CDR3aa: CASSRDRGKDGYTF
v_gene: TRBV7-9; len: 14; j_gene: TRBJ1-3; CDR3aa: CASSLAPNGNTIYF
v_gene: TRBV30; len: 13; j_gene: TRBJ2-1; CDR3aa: CAWSVQLANEQFF
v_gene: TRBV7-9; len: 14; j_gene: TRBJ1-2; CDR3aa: CASSDPSGQYGYTF
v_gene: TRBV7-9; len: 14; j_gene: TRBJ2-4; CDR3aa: CASSSTGAKNIQYF
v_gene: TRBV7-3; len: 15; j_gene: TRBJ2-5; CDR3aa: CASSLAGGTKETQYF
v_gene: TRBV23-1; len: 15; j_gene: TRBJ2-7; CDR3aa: CASSQPRDRPYEQYF
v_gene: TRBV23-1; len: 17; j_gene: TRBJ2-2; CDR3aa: CASSQSQRFGGTGELFF
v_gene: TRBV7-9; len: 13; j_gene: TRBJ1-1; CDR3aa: CASSSRTRGEAFF
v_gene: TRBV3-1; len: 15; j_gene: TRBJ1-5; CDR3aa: CASSPNTGFNQPQHF
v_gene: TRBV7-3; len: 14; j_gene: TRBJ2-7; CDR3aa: CASSPRGGGGEQYF
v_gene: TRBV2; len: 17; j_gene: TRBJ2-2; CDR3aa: CASTRSPRGESTGELFF
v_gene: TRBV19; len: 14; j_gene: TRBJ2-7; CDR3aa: CASSAGTASYEQYF
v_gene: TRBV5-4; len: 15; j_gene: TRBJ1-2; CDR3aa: CASSNRVSLNYGYTF
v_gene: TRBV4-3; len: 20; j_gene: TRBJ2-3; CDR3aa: CASSQDPRARVPPTTDTQYF
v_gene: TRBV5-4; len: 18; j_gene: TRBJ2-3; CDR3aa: CASSSGQRLQTKADTQYF
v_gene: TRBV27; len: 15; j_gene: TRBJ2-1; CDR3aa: CASSSFRGVDNEQFF
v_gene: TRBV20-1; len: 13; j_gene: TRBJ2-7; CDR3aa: CSASAAGLYEQYF
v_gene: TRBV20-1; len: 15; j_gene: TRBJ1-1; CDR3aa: CSARDGGAGNTEAFF
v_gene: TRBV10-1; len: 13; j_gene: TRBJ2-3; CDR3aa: CASREQGTDTQYF
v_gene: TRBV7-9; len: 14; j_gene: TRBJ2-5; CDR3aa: CASSVGGAGETQYF
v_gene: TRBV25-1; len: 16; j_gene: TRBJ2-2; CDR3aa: CASTSATGGFTGELFF
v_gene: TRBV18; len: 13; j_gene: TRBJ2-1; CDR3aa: CASSPLAANEQFF
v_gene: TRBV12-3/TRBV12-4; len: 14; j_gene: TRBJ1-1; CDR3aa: CASSLRGRHTEAFF
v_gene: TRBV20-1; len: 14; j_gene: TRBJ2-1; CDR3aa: CSAPSSGGANEQFF
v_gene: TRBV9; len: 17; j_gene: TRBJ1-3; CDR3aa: CASSPRDVWSVGNTIYF
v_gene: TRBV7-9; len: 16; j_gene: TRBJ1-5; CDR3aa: CASSLGETGGHQPQHF
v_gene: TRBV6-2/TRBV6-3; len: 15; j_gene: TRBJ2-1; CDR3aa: CASRSGDSTIGEQFF
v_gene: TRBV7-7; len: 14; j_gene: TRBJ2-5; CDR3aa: CASSPTAKKETQYF
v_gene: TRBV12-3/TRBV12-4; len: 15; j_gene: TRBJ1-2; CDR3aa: CASRELVGGGYGYTF
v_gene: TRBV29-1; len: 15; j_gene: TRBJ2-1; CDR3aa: CSVAGGPRNDNEQFF